A selection of T cell receptor beta chains follows, all from one sample in a study of T cell changes during pregnancy in multiple sclerosis. Using immunoSEQ multiplex PCR, the repertoire was profiled, and TCRdb retains in-frame clones only, with some absent. Of around 78,000 clones in the sample, 91% were seen once. Sequenced material: peripheral blood, taken in the third trimester of pregnancy. The receptors shown here come from a female donor in good health, enrolled as a control in a pregnancy study. The CDR3 runs from the conserved cysteine through the conserved F or W. A D gene is named only where the DNA matches it firmly. Some rows have no size entry. The others give once, few or many, or a class for an expanded clone.

clone_size | d_call | j_call | v_call | cdr3_aa | cdr3_nt
- | TRBD1 | TRBJ1-6 | TRBV6-6 | CATRPGQGNSPLHF | TGTGCCACCCGACCAGGACAGGGGAATTCACCCCTCCACTTT
- | TRBD1 | TRBJ2-7 | TRBV18 | CASSPKKQGSPVEQYF | TGTGCCAGCTCACCAAAGAAACAGGGGAGTCCTGTCGAGCAGTACTTC
once | - | TRBJ1-1 | TRBV6-1 | CASSEITRLERGVPEAFF | TGTGCCAGCAGTGAAATAACACGGCTCGAACGGGGGGTTCCTGAAGCTTTCTTT
- | - | TRBJ1-1 | TRBV4-1 | CASSQGPGTEAFF | TGCGCCAGCAGCCAAGGGCCGGGTACTGAAGCTTTCTTT
few | - | TRBJ1-1 | TRBV28 | CASIRRNTEAFF | TGTGCCAGCATCCGGAGGAACACTGAAGCTTTCTTT
- | - | TRBJ2-1 | TRBV5-1 | CASSLGVGNEQFF | TGCGCCAGCAGCCTCGGGGTCGGGAATGAGCAGTTCTTC
- | - | TRBJ2-7 | TRBV11-2 | CASSLDRQDEQYF | TGTGCCAGCAGCTTAGATCGACAGGACGAGCAGTACTTC
- | - | TRBJ2-7 | TRBV7-2 | CASSLGRGYEQYF | TGTGCCAGCAGCTTAGGACGGGGATACGAGCAGTACTTC
- | TRBD2 | TRBJ2-5 | TRBV7-2 | CASSERLAAQETQYF | TGTGCCAGCAGCGAGAGACTAGCGGCACAAGAGACCCAGTACTTC
- | TRBD1 | TRBJ1-5 | TRBV28 | CASSYLPGQSNQPQHF | TGTGCCAGCAGCTACCTCCCGGGACAGAGCAATCAGCCCCAGCATTTT
- | TRBD1 | TRBJ2-1 | TRBV9 | CASSVAQGALVEQFF | TGTGCCAGCAGCGTAGCGCAGGGGGCGCTTGTTGAGCAGTTCTTC
- | TRBD2 | TRBJ2-3 | TRBV4-2 | CASSQELAGELTDTQYF | TGTGCCAGCAGCCAAGAACTAGCGGGGGAGCTCACAGATACGCAGTATTTT
- | TRBD2 | TRBJ2-5 | TRBV6-4 | CASSDSKASGRALQETQYF | TGTGCCAGCAGTGACTCGAAGGCTAGCGGGAGGGCCCTCCAAGAGACCCAGTACTTC
- | TRBD1 | TRBJ1-5 | TRBV7-4 | CASQMPQETGESQPQHF | TGTGCCAGCCAGATGCCCCAAGAGACAGGGGAAAGTCAGCCCCAGCATTTT
- | - | TRBJ2-5 | TRBV7-7 | CASPRRETQYF | TGTGCTTCCCCGCGGCGAGAGACCCAGTACTTC
once | - | TRBJ2-7 | TRBV7-9 | CASSFEGQSYEQYF | TGTGCCAGCAGCTTCGAAGGACAGTCCTACGAGCAGTACTTC
- | TRBD1 | TRBJ2-5 | TRBV5-4 | CASSFPPGTGGLRETQYF | TGTGCCAGCAGCTTCCCTCCCGGGACAGGGGGCTTAAGAGAGACCCAGTACTTC
- | TRBD2 | TRBJ2-7 | TRBV7-2 | CASSSGLAGRYEQYF | TGTGCCAGCAGCTCCGGACTAGCGGGAAGGTACGAGCAGTACTTC
once | - | TRBJ1-1 | TRBV19 | CASSGQRKNTEAFF | TGTGCCAGTAGTGGACAGAGGAAGAACACTGAAGCTTTCTTT
- | - | TRBJ2-3 | TRBV10-2 | CASGLRGLTDTQYF | TGCGCCAGCGGTCTCAGAGGGCTCACAGATACGCAGTATTTT
- | TRBD1 | TRBJ1-2 | TRBV2 | CASSARDRGKDGYTF | TGTGCCAGCAGTGCACGGGACAGGGGAAAGGATGGCTACACCTTC
- | TRBD1 | TRBJ2-5 | TRBV6-1 | CASSVRGRLQETQYF | TGTGCCAGCAGTGTCAGGGGGCGCTTACAAGAGACCCAGTACTTC
- | - | TRBJ2-1 | TRBV6-5 | CASSASRYNEQFF | TGTGCCAGCAGCGCGAGCCGCTACAATGAGCAGTTCTTC
- | - | TRBJ2-7 | TRBV7-2 | CASSFATDSYEQYF | TGTGCCAGCAGCTTCGCGACAGATTCCTACGAGCAGTACTTC
- | - | TRBJ2-7 | TRBV20-1 | CSARGQYEQYF | TGCAGTGCCCGCGGACAGTACGAGCAGTACTTC
few | TRBD1 | TRBJ1-1 | TRBV11-2 | CASRTPPTGSPEAFF | TGTGCCAGCAGGACCCCCCCGACAGGGAGCCCTGAAGCTTTCTTT
once | - | TRBJ1-3 | TRBV19 | CASSIQDSSGNTIYF | TGTGCCAGTAGTATTCAGGACAGCTCTGGAAACACCATATATTTT
- | - | TRBJ1-2 | TRBV5-6 | CASSLWAHYGYTF | TGTGCCAGCAGCTTGTGGGCCCACTATGGCTACACCTTC
- | - | TRBJ2-2 | TRBV5-1 | CASSSTGNTGELFF | TGCGCCAGCAGCTCTACAGGGAACACCGGGGAGCTGTTTTTT
- | - | TRBJ2-7 | TRBV28 | CASSLARDYEQYF | TGTGCCAGCAGTTTAGCACGGGACTACGAGCAGTACTTC
- | TRBD1 | TRBJ2-1 | TRBV7-6 | CASTRGTSYNEQFF | TGTGCCAGCACCAGGGGGACCTCCTACAATGAGCAGTTCTTC
- | - | TRBJ2-6 | TRBV7-2 | CASSLAPGSGANVLTF | TGTGCCAGCAGCTTGGCCCCTGGCTCTGGGGCCAACGTCCTGACTTTC
- | TRBD2 | TRBJ2-5 | TRBV9 | CASSVALAGGSQETQYF | TGTGCCAGCAGCGTAGCGCTAGCGGGGGGGTCACAAGAGACCCAGTACTTC
- | - | TRBJ1-5 | TRBV4-3 | CASSQGQFDQPQHF | TGCGCCAGCAGCCAAGGTCAGTTTGATCAGCCCCAGCATTTT
few | - | TRBJ1-1 | TRBV2 | CATQQGGTEAFF | TGTGCCACCCAACAAGGGGGCACTGAAGCTTTCTTT
- | TRBD2 | TRBJ2-7 | TRBV7-2 | CASSPGGVGPEQYF | TGTGCCAGCAGTCCCGGGGGGGTGGGGCCCGAGCAGTACTTC
- | - | TRBJ1-6 | TRBV2 | CASQGLSSPLHF | TGTGCCAGTCAGGGCTTGAGCTCACCCCTCCACTTT
- | - | TRBJ1-2 | TRBV10-3 | CATTTGKNYGYTF | TGTGCCACCACGACAGGAAAGAACTATGGCTACACCTTC
- | - | TRBJ2-7 | TRBV5-5 | CASSFPAQGRLYEQYF | TGTGCCAGCAGCTTTCCCGCCCAGGGTAGGCTCTACGAGCAGTACTTC
- | - | TRBJ2-3 | TRBV7-8 | CASSLVPGFTDTQYF | TGTGCCAGCAGCTTAGTGCCGGGTTTCACAGATACGCAGTATTTT
- | TRBD2 | TRBJ2-7 | TRBV5-4 | CASSRTSGGDYEQYF | TGTGCCAGCAGCCGGACTAGCGGGGGGGACTACGAGCAGTACTTC
once | - | TRBJ1-4 | TRBV5-1 | CASSLLSGRGEKLFF | TGCGCCAGCAGCTTACTGAGTGGAAGAGGGGAAAAACTGTTTTTT
few | - | TRBJ1-2 | TRBV5-6 | CASSFGGGGGYTF | TGTGCCAGCAGCTTCGGCGGGGGAGGTGGCTACACCTTC
few | TRBD1 | TRBJ1-1 | TRBV2 | CASNHGQGLAEAFF | TGTGCCAGCAACCATGGACAGGGGCTCGCTGAAGCTTTCTTT
- | - | TRBJ2-7 | TRBV18 | CASSPGGSYYEQYF | TGTGCCAGCTCACCAGGGGGGAGTTACTACGAGCAGTACTTC
- | TRBD1 | TRBJ1-1 | TRBV12-5 | CASGLDTGVTEAFF | TGTGCTAGTGGTTTGGACACAGGGGTTACTGAAGCTTTCTTT
- | - | TRBJ1-1 | TRBV6-5 | CASSYAENTEAFF | TGTGCCAGCAGTTACGCAGAAAACACTGAAGCTTTCTTT
- | TRBD1 | TRBJ1-1 | TRBV7-9 | CASSRYQGGEAFF | TGTGCCAGCAGCCGTTATCAGGGGGGAGAAGCTTTCTTT
- | TRBD1 | TRBJ1-1 | TRBV6-1 | CASRRQGNAEAFF | TGTGCCAGCAGGAGACAGGGTAACGCTGAAGCTTTCTTT
- | - | TRBJ2-7 | TRBV18 | CASSPQATPYEQYF | TGTGCCAGCTCGCCCCAGGCAACCCCCTACGAGCAGTACTTC
- | - | TRBJ1-5 | TRBV19 | CASSSPGSNQPQHF | TGTGCCAGTAGTTCCCCGGGGAGCAATCAGCCCCAGCATTTT
- | - | TRBJ2-4 | TRBV19 | CASSTGQLAKNIQYF | TGTGCCAGTAGTACCGGACAGCTAGCCAAAAACATTCAGTACTTC
- | TRBD2 | TRBJ2-3 | TRBV7-8 | CASSSMKTSGGAQDTQYF | TGTGCCAGCAGCTCCATGAAGACTAGCGGGGGGGCACAAGATACGCAGTATTTT
- | - | TRBJ1-2 | TRBV5-5 | CASSFQETNYGYTF | TGTGCCAGCAGCTTTCAAGAGACTAACTATGGCTACACCTTC
- | TRBD1 | TRBJ2-7 | TRBV6-5 | CASSGDRGHEQYF | TGTGCCAGCAGTGGGGACAGGGGCCACGAGCAGTACTTC